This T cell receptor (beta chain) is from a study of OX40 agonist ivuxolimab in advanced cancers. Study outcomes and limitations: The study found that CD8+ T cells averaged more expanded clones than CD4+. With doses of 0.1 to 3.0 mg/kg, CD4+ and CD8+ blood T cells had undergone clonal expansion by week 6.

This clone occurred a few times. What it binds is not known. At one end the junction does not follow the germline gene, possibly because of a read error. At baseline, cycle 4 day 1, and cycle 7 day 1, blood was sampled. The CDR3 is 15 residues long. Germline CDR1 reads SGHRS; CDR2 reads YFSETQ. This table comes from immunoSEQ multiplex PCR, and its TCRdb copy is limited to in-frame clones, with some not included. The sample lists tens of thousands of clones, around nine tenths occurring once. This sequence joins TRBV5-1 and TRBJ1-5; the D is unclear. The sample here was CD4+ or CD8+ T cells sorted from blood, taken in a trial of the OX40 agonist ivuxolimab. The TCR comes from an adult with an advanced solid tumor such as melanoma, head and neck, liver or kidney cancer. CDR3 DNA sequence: TGTGCCAGCAGCTTAGGGCAGTATAGCAATCAGCCCCAGCATTTT. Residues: CASSLGQYSNQPQHF.